Below are 14 T cell receptor beta chains sequenced from a single sample in a study of cytomegalovirus exposure and HLA in healthy donors. Primers for the PCR totalled 60 Vbeta and 13 Jbeta. The data were produced by immunoSEQ multiplex PCR, yet TCRdb's version contains in-frame clones alone and is incomplete. This sample carries fewer than 200,000 clones, around four fifths of them seen once, and the ten largest clones take over 0.95%. The specimen sequenced was PBMCs. All receptors derive from a woman in her 50s in good health and CMV-seronegative.

The chain employs TRBV2 and TRBJ1-2; D gene ambiguous. This CDR3 comprises 14 residues. V dropped 2 bases and J dropped 6 bases, with 13 bases sitting between them. Germline values: CDR1 SNHLY, CDR2 FYNNEI. CDR3 nucleotide sequence: TGTGCCAGCAGTGAATCGGGTCAAAACCATGGCTACACCTTC. As protein: CASSESGQNHGYTF.

V gene TRBV7-9 combines with J gene TRBJ2-1; 13 bases are shared with TRBD2. The CDR3 totals 17 residues. V trimming: 2 bases; J trimming: 9 bases; junction bases outside the gene matches: 10. In germline, CDR1 is SEHNR, CDR2 FQNEAQ (reference sequence). The chain's CDR3 is CASSLRPGTSGIFEQFF. DNA for the CDR3: TGTGCCAGCAGCTTAAGGCCCGGGACTAGCGGGATTTTTGAGCAGTTCTTC.

The chain joins TRBV7-6 to TRBJ2-5; 7 positions match TRBD2. CDR1 is SGHVS, CDR2 FNYEAQ, per germline. The junction had 6 bases not matched to a gene; V was cut back by 1 base and J by 1 base. CDR3 length equals 16 residues. CDR3 nucleotides: TGTGCCAGCAGCTTAGTTGGGGAGGGACCCCAAGAGACCCAGTACTTC. Its protein product is CASSLVGEGPQETQYF.

This clone has only a few counts. This sequence joins TRBV6-1 and TRBJ1-1; no firm D call. V shed 5 bases and J shed 3 bases, with 7 bases lying between them. Germline V gives CDR1 MNHNS, CDR2 SASEGT. CDR3 size: 12 residues. In DNA form, the CDR3 reads TGTGCCAGCAGTCCGCGGGACACTGAAGCTTTCTTT. Translation gives CASSPRDTEAFF.

The chain combines TRBV4-2 with TRBJ1-3; no firm D call. Germline CDR1 is LGHNA and CDR2 is YNFKEQ. The V and J ends lost 1 base and 0 bases respectively, with 13 bases between them. CDR3 size: 17 residues. The CDR3 sequence is CASSQASRLNSGNTIYF. CDR3 DNA sequence: TGTGCCAGCAGCCAAGCTTCTAGGCTAAACTCTGGAAACACCATATATTTT.

The chain employs TRBV19 and TRBJ2-5, with TRBD2 as a possible D gene (6 bases). The DNA end is more similar to TRBJ2-7, so the J call may be wrong. This CDR3 is 13 amino acids long. CDR1 LNHDA and CDR2 SQIVND come from the germline V gene (reference sequence). The CDR3 reads CASSNGGAGEQYF. The DNA for the CDR3 is TGTGCCAGTAGTAACGGAGGGGCTGGCGAGCAGTACTTC.

The J gene is TRBJ1-1, the V gene TRBV7-9; 7 bases align to TRBD1. V gave up 5 bases and J gave up 0 bases; unmatched junction bases: 6. This CDR3 comprises 15 residues. In germline, CDR1 is SEHNR, CDR2 FQNEAQ (reference sequence). CDR3 in amino acids: CASSLGTAMNTEAFF. The CDR3, as DNA: TGTGCCAGCAGCCTCGGGACAGCTATGAACACTGAAGCTTTCTTT. The variable domain in full, completed from reference TRBV7-9 and TRBJ1-1, reads DTGVSQNPRHKITKRGQNVTFRCDPISEHNRLYWYRQTLGQGPEFLTYFQNEAQLEKSRLLSDRFSAERPKGSFSTLEIQRTEQGDSAMYLCASSLGTAMNTEAFFGQGTRLTVV.

In DNA form, the CDR3 reads TGTGCCAGCAGACAAGCGTGGACAGGGGCAAGGGAGCAGTACTTC. Encoded protein: CASRQAWTGAREQYF. The chain combines TRBV11-2 with TRBJ2-7; 9 bases are shared with TRBD1. V dropped 6 bases and J dropped 7; count of bases not matched to a gene: 13. Germline V lookup: CDR1 SGHAT, CDR2 FQNNGV. CDR3 length: 15 amino acids.

V is TRBV4-3 and J is TRBJ1-2, with no clear D. This CDR3 spans 15 amino acids. The V end was cut by 0 bases, the J end by 4 bases, with 12 bases between. Looked up from germline, CDR1 is LGHNA and CDR2 is YSLEER. The CDR3 loop reads CASSQEVAGIYGYTF. The DNA of the CDR3 is TGCGCCAGCAGCCAAGAGGTAGCCGGGATCTATGGCTACACCTTC.

A few counts support this clone. The chain employs TRBV18 and TRBJ2-7; D might be TRBD1 (6 bases). Per germline, CDR1 KGHSH and CDR2 LQKENI. Trimming took 6 bases from V and 1 from J, leaving 13 bases between them. CDR3 length equals 14 residues. The CDR3 nucleotides read TGTGCCAGCTCTCCGGACAGCCTTTCCTACGAGCAGTACTTC. This encodes CASSPDSLSYEQYF.

The rearrangement joins TRBV5-6 to TRBJ2-7; D gene ambiguous. This CDR3 is built from 12 residues. CDR1 and CDR2 (germline): SGHDT, YYEEEE. The germline V and J ends were trimmed by 4 bases and 1 base, with 6 bases remaining between them. CDR3 nucleotide sequence: TGTGCCAGCAGCGCCCGGTCCTACGAGCAGTACTTC. Protein: CASSARSYEQYF. The full variable domain, its missing parts supplied by reference TRBV5-6 and TRBJ2-7, is DAGVTQSPTHLIKTRGQQVTLRCSPKSGHDTVSWYQQALGQGPQFIFQYYEEEERQRGNFPDRFSGHQFPNYSSELNVNALLLGDSALYLCASSARSYEQYFGPGTRLTVT.

The chain joins TRBV2 to TRBJ1-1; D not resolved. Looked up from germline, CDR1 is SNHLY and CDR2 is FYNNEI. Trimming took off 5 bases at V and 1 base at J, with 14 bases between the two ends. This CDR3 has 15 residues. The CDR3, as DNA: TGTGCCAGCAGTCGAGGAGGGATGCGGAACACTGAAGCTTTCTTT. This encodes CASSRGGMRNTEAFF. Filled out from reference TRBV2 and TRBJ1-1, the complete variable domain reads EPEVTQTPSHQVTQMGQEVILRCVPISNHLYFYWYRQILGQKVEFLVSFYNNEISEKSEIFDDQFSVERPDGSNFTLKIRSTKLEDSAMYFCASSRGGMRNTEAFFGQGTRLTVV.

The gene calls are TRBV15 and TRBJ2-7; tentative D call: TRBD2 (6 bases). The ends were cut back, 1 base at V and 7 bases at J, with 11 bases in the middle. The germline V gene has CDR1 LNHNV and CDR2 YYDKDF (reference sequence). The CDR3 runs to 13 residues. The CDR3 protein is CATSRGRGGEQYF. The DNA for the CDR3 is TGTGCCACCAGCAGAGGGCGGGGAGGAGAGCAGTACTTC.

This clone was observed a handful of times. The chain employs TRBV11-1 and TRBJ2-7; 8 nucleotides agree with TRBD2. V lost 2 bases to trimming and J lost 5 bases; unmatched junction nucleotides: 5. The CDR3 spans 14 residues. The germline V gene encodes CDR1 SGHAT and CDR2 FQDESV (reference sequence). CDR3 bases: TGTGCCAGCAGCTTAAGGGGACTAGGTAACGAGCAGTACTTC. Amino acids: CASSLRGLGNEQYF.